A single sample is the source of the 20 T cell receptor beta chains below, sequenced in a study of T cell repertoires in cytomegalovirus infection. TCRdb fed the reads into MiXCR, producing one record per CDR3 protein. Of approximately 630,000 distinct CDR3 sequences in the sample, roughly 24% were seen once. The specimen was CD8+ T cells from PBMCs. Receptors originate from a human donor in good health (CMV status not recorded). Some clones in this sample may be carry-over from other donors' samples.

About this clonotype: This may be a read error, as it is one base from a much larger clone. The gene calls are TRBV7-9 and TRBJ2-7; 7 bases map to TRBD2. The trim removed 7 bases at V and 3 bases at J, leaving 6 bases unmatched. The CDR3 spans 13 residues. Germline V gene data show CDR1 as SEHNR and CDR2 as FQNEAQ (reference sequence). Here the CDR3 reads CASIFGGFYEQYF. Here the CDR3 DNA reads TGTGCCAGCATCTTCGGGGGGTTCTACGAGCAGTACTTC.

This clonotype was seen many times. The V call is TRBV11-2, the J call TRBJ2-1; 8 positions match TRBD2. Unmatched junction bases numbered 5, after V lost 6 bases and J lost 1 base. Per the germline V gene, CDR1 is SGHAT and CDR2 is FQNNGV. There are 15 residues in the CDR3. The CDR3 DNA sequence: TGTGCCAGCAGACCTTCTAGCGGGTCCTACAATGAGCAGTTCTTC. Translation gives CASRPSSGSYNEQFF.

This clonotype has at least ten counts. The rearrangement uses TRBV6-1 and TRBJ1-1, with unresolved D. Deletions cut 6 bases from V and 1 base from J, with 15 bases between. Germline V gene lookup returns CDR1 MNHNS and CDR2 SASEGT. This CDR3 contains 15 residues. The CDR3, as DNA: TGTGCCAGCAGCCCCCTTTCAGGAGGGAACACTGAAGCTTTCTTT. Translation gives CASSPLSGGNTEAFF.

The rearrangement uses TRBV7-6 and TRBJ2-7; the D call may be TRBD1 or TRBD2 (5 bases each). This CDR3 is 13 amino acids long. The germline V gene has CDR1 SGHVS and CDR2 FNYEAQ. CDR3 in amino acids: CVSSLGPSYEQYV. The CDR3 nucleotides read TGTGTCAGCAGCTTGGGACCCTCCTACGAGCAGTACGTC.

This clonotype was recorded at least ten times. V usage is TRBV7-9 and J usage is TRBJ2-2; a possible D gene is TRBD1 (6 bases). The germline CDR1 and CDR2 sequences are SEHNR and FQNEAQ (reference sequence). Trimming stripped 7 bases from V and 4 bases from J, with 13 bases between. There are 14 residues in the CDR3. The CDR3 sequence: CASTSGGLTGELFF. The CDR3 DNA is TGTGCCAGCACCTCTGGGGGCCTCACCGGGGAGCTGTTTTTT.

Ten or more counts support this clonotype. The V call is TRBV7-3, the J call TRBJ2-7, with TRBD2 matching 7 bases. This CDR3 spans 15 amino acids. V dropped 0 bases and J dropped 2; count of bases not matched to a gene: 4. Per germline, CDR1 SGHTA and CDR2 FQGTGA. CDR3 nucleotide sequence: TGTGCCAGCAGCTTAACGGGGGGGAGCGCCTACGAGCAGTACGTC. Amino acid sequence: CASSLTGGSAYEQYV.

The chain carries TRBV4-3 and TRBJ1-6; 7 bases fit TRBD1. V lost 0 bases, J lost 8 bases, and 7 bases stayed unmatched. Germline values: CDR1 LGHNA, CDR2 YSLEER. The CDR3 sequence is 16 residues long. CDR3 DNA: TGCGCCAGCAGCCAAGAGTCGACAGGGCTATATTCACCCCTCCACTTT. Amino acids: CASSQESTGLYSPLHF.

The V and J genes are TRBV4-3 and TRBJ2-2; TRBD1 agrees at 7 bases. This CDR3 has 15 residues. J was trimmed by 4 bases and V by 5 bases; bases with no gene match: 7. Looked up from germline, CDR1 is LGHNA and CDR2 is YSLEER. The CDR3 bases are TGCGCCAGCAGCAAAAACAGGGGTACCACCGGGGAGCTGTTTTTT. Residues: CASSKNRGTTGELFF.

In regard to this clonotype: A read error is possible here, since a much larger clone lies one base away. The V and J genes are TRBV7-1 and TRBJ2-5; D gene ambiguous. TRBV7-1 is an open reading frame whose function is uncertain. This CDR3 has 12 amino acids. CDR3 in DNA: TGTGTCAGCAGCCGATCCTGGGAGACCCAGTACTTC. It is translated as CVSSRSWETQYF.

The chain links TRBV20-1 to TRBJ1-2, with a possible D match to TRBD1 (6 bases). V was pared by 0 bases and J by 4 bases, with 18 bases between. CDR1 DFQATT and CDR2 SNEGSKA come from the germline V gene (reference sequence). This CDR3 has 16 amino acids. The CDR3: CSARDMKGHNPYGYTF. As DNA, the CDR3 is TGCAGTGCTAGAGATATGAAGGGACACAATCCCTATGGCTACACCTTC.

This clonotype was recorded a few times. This rearrangement joins TRBV19 to TRBJ2-1, with TRBD1 matching 10 bases. CDR1 LNHDA and CDR2 SQIVND come from the germline V gene (reference sequence). V lost 3 bases, J lost 8 bases, and 7 bases stayed unmatched. CDR3 size: 15 residues. This chain's CDR3 is CASSIKDRGGDEQFF. Here the CDR3 DNA reads TGTGCCAGTAGTATCAAGGACAGGGGGGGAGATGAGCAGTTCTTC.

As to this clonotype: Just one base apart from a much larger clone, this may be a read error. The chain has TRBV5-6 and TRBJ1-1, with a weak D call TRBD1 (5 bases). Trimming took off 2 bases at V and 6 bases at J, with 8 bases between the two ends. The CDR3 sequence is 12 residues long. Germline V gene lookup returns CDR1 SGHDT and CDR2 YYEEEE. CDR3 in amino acids: CASSLMGAEAFF. For the CDR3, the DNA is TGTGCCAGCAGCTTAATGGGGGCTGAAGCTTTCTTT.

This clonotype was counted at least ten times. This chain links TRBV7-9 with TRBJ2-7; D gene unclear. This CDR3 is 14 amino acids long. V lost 3 bases and J lost 2, with 11 bases in between. From germline, CDR1 is SEHNR and CDR2 FQNEAQ (reference sequence). The chain's CDR3 is CASSFWEAPYEQYV. The CDR3 DNA reads TGTGCCAGCAGCTTTTGGGAAGCTCCCTACGAGCAGTACGTC.

This clonotype was seen ten or more times. No DNA is shown, since the ends of the CDR3 on it are uncertain; the CDR3 is the one TCRdb lists. V usage is TRBV6-1 and J usage is TRBJ2-2. CDR1 and CDR2 from the germline V gene are MNHNS and SASEGT. With termini counted, the CDR3 has 13 amino acids. The CDR3 region is CASSSSVVGELFF.

This clonotype was counted between two and nine times. The genes are TRBV6-1 and TRBJ2-3, with 10 positions matching TRBD1. J gave up 9 bases and V 6 bases, and 0 bases lay outside the gene matches. The germline gives CDR1 MNHNS, CDR2 SASEGT. The CDR3 is 11 amino acids. The CDR3 DNA reads TGTGCCAGCAGGGGACAGGGGACGCAGTATTTT. This translates into CASRGQGTQYF.

The CDR3 DNA sequence: TGTGCCAGCAGTAATTGGATAGGGACCAACACCGGGGAGCTGTTTTTT. The encoded protein is CASSNWIGTNTGELFF. The V gene is TRBV13, the J gene TRBJ2-2; D might be TRBD1 or TRBD2, each matching 5 bases. Germline lookup yields CDR1 PRHDT and CDR2 FYEKMQ (reference sequence). V lost 6 bases and J lost 2, with 16 bases in between. The CDR3 loop spans 16 amino acids.

The chain carries TRBV15 and TRBJ2-1, with 9 nucleotides matching TRBD2. The CDR3 totals 18 residues. Germline lookup yields CDR1 LNHNV and CDR2 YYDKDF (reference sequence). J gave up 3 bases and V 0 bases, and 9 bases lay outside the gene matches. CDR3 loop: CATSRDLPLAGLYNEQFF. CDR3 sequence (DNA): TGTGCCACCAGCAGAGATCTCCCACTAGCGGGCCTCTACAATGAGCAGTTCTTC.

Comments on this clonotype: Since a much larger clone is just one base distant, this may be a read error. CDR3 loop: CASSVVGGNYGYTF. CDR3 nucleotides: TGTGCCAGCAGCGTCGTAGGGGGCAACTATGGCTACACCTTC. The rearrangement links TRBV7-9 to TRBJ1-2, with 7 bases that match TRBD1. The CDR3 totals 14 residues. V trimming: 5 bases; J trimming: 2 bases; junction bases outside the gene matches: 5. Germline V gives CDR1 SEHNR, CDR2 FQNEAQ (reference sequence). Supplemented by reference TRBV7-9 and TRBJ1-2, the full variable domain reads DTGVSQNPRHKITKRGQNVTFRCDPISEHNRLYWYRQTLGQGPEFLTYFQNEAQLEKSRLLSDRFSAERPKGSFSTLEIQRTEQGDSAMYLCASSVVGGNYGYTFGSGTRLTVV.

This clonotype has a handful of counts. The chain is built from TRBV7-6 and TRBJ1-2, with D perhaps matching TRBD1 (5 bases). With 5 bases removed from V and 4 bases from J, the gap between germline ends came to 20 bases. The CDR3 is made up of 16 amino acids. Germline loops: CDR1 SGHVS, CDR2 FNYEAQ. CDR3 sequence (DNA): TGTGCCAGCAGCCCCGGGACGGTGGTTCCGAGCTATGGCTACACCTTC. This translates into CASSPGTVVPSYGYTF. The entire variable domain, with the rest obtained from reference TRBV7-6 and TRBJ1-2, is as follows: GAGVSQSPRYKVTKRGQDVALRCDPISGHVSLYWYRQALGQGPEFLTYFNYEAQQDKSGLPNDRFSAERPEGSISTLTIQRTEQRDSAMYRCASSPGTVVPSYGYTFGSGTRLTVV.

This clonotype was picked up a small number of times. This chain links TRBV20-1 with TRBJ2-1; 9 nucleotides agree with TRBD1. Trimming cost V 2 bases and J 8 bases; bases outside gene matches: 10. The CDR3 extends over 15 amino acids. Germline assignment: CDR1 DFQATT and CDR2 SNEGSKA (reference sequence). Here the CDR3 DNA reads TGCAGTGCTAGAACAGTTAAGGACAGGGGAGATGAGCAGTTCTTC. Translation: CSARTVKDRGDEQFF.